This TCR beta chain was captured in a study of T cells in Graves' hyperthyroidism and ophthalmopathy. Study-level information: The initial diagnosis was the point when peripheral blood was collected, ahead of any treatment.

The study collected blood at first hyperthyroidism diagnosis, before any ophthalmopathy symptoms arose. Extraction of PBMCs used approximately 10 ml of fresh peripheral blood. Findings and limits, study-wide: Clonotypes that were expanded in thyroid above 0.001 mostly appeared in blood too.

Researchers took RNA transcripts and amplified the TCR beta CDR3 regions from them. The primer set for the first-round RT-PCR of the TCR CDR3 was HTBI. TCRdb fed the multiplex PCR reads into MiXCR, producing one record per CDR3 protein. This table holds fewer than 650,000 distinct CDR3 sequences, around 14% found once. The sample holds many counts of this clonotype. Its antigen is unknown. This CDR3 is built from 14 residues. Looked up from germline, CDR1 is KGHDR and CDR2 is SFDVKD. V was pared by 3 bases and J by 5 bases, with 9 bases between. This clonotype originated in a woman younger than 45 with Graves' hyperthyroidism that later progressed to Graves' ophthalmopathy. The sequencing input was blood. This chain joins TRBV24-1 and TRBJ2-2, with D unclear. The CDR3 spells CATSDADGTGELFF. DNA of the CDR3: TGTGCCACCAGTGATGCGGACGGGACCGGGGAGCTGTTTTTT.